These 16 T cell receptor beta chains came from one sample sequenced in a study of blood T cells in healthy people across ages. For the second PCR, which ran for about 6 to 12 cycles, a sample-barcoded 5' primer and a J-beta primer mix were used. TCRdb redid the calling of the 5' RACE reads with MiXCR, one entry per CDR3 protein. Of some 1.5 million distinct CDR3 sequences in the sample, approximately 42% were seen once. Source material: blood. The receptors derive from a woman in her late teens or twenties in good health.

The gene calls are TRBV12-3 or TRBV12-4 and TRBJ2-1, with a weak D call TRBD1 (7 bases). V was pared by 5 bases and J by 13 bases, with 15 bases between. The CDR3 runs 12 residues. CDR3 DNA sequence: TGTGCCAGCAGTCCCCTCAGGGGGGCCCAGTTCTTC. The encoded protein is CASSPLRGAQFF.

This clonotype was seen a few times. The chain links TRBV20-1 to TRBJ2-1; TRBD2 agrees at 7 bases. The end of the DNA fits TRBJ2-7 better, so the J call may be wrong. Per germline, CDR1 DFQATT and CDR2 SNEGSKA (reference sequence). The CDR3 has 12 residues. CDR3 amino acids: CSENSGYNEQYF. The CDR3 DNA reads TGCAGTGAGAATAGCGGGTACAATGAGCAGTACTTC.

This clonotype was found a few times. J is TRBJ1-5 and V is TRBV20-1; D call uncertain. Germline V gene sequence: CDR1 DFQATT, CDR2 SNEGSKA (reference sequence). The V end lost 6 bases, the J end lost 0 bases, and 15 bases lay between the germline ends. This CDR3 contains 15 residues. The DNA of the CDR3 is TGCAGTGCCCAGTGGGCGATTAATAGCAATCAGCCCCAGCATTTT. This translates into CSAQWAINSNQPQHF.

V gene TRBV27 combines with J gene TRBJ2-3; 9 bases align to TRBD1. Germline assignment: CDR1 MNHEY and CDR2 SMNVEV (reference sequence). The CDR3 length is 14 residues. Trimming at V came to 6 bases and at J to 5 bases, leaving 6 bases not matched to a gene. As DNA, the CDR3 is TGTGCCAGCAGGAGACAGGGGGTAGGAGATACGCAGTATTTT. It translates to CASRRQGVGDTQYF.

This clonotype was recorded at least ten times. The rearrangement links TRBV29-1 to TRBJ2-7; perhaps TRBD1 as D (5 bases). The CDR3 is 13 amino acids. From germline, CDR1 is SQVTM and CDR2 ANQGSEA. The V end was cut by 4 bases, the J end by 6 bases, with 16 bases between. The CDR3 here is CSVAQESVSEQYF. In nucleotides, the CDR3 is TGCAGCGTTGCACAGGAGAGCGTGAGCGAGCAGTACTTC.

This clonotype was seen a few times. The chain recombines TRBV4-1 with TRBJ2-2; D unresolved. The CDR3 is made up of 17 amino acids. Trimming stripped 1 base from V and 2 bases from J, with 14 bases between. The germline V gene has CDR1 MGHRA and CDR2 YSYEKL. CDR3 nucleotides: TGCGCCAGCAGCCAAGCTCCTCCGACACGTAACACCGGGGAGCTGTTTTTT. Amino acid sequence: CASSQAPPTRNTGELFF.

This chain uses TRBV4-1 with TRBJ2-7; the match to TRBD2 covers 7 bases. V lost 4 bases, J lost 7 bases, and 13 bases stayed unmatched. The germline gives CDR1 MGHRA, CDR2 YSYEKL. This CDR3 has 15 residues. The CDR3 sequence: CASSPASGPTGEQYF. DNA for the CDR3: TGCGCCAGCAGCCCCGCTAGCGGACCTACTGGTGAGCAGTACTTC.

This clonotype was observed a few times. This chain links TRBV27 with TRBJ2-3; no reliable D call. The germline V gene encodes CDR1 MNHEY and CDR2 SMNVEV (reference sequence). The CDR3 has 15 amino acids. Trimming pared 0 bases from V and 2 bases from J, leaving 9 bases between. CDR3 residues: CASSLSVASTDTQYF. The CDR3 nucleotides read TGTGCCAGCAGTTTATCGGTCGCGTCCACAGATACGCAGTATTTT.

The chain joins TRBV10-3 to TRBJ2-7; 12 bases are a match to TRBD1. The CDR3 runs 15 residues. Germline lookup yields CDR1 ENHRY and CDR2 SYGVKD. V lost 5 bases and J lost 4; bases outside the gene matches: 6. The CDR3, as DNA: TGTGCCATCAGTACGGGGACAGGGGGCTTGTACGAGCAGTACTTC. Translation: CAISTGTGGLYEQYF.

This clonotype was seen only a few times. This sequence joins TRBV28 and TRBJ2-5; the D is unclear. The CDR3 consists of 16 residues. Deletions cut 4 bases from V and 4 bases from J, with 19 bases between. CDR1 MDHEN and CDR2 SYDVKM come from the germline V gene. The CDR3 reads CASSSHDWTAPETQYF. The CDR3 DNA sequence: TGTGCCAGCAGTTCCCATGACTGGACCGCACCAGAGACCCAGTACTTC.

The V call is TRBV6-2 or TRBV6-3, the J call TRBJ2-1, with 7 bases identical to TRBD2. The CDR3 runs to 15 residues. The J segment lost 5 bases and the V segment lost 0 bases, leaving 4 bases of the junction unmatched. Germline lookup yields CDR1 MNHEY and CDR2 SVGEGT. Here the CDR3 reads CASSYSQRDHNEQFF. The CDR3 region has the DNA TGTGCCAGCAGTTACTCGCAGCGGGATCACAATGAGCAGTTCTTC.

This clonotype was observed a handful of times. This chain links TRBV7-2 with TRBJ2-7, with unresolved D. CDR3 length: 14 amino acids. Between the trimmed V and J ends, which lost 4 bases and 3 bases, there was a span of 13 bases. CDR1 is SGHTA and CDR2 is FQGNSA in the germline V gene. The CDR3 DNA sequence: TGTGCCAGCAGCTCCCTAGGCCCCTTCTACGAGCAGTACTTC. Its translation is CASSSLGPFYEQYF.

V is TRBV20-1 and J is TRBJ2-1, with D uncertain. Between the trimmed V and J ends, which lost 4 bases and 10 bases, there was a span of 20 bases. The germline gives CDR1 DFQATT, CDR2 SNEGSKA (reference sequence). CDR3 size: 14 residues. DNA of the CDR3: TGCAGTGCTAACCCCTTGTCCGCCTCCTACGAGCAGTTCTTC. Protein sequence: CSANPLSASYEQFF.

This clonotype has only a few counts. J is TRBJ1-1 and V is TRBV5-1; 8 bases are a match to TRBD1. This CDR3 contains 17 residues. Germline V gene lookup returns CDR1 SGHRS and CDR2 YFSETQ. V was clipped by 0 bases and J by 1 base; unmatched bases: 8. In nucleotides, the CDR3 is TGCGCCAGCAGCTTGGGCCGACAGGGGTTTGGGAACACTGAAGCTTTCTTT. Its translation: CASSLGRQGFGNTEAFF. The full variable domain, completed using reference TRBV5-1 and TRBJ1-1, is KAGVTQTPRYLIKTRGQQVTLSCSPISGHRSVSWYQQTPGQGLQFLFEYFSETQRNKGNFPGRFSGRQFSNSRSEMNVSTLELGDSALYLCASSLGRQGFGNTEAFFGQGTRLTVV.

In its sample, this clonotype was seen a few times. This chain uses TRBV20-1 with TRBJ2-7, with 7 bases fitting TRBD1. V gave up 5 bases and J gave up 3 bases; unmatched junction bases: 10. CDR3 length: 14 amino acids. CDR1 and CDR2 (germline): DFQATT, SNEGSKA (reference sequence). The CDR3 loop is CSAAKQGYRYEQYF. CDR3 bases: TGCAGTGCTGCTAAACAGGGGTACCGCTACGAGCAGTACTTC.

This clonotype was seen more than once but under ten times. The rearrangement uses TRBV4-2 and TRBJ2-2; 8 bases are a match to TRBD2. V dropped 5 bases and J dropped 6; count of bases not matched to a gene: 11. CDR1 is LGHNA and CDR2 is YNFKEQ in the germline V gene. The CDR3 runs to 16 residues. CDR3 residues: CASSSQLAVEAGELFF. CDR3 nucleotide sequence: TGTGCCAGCAGCTCTCAACTAGCGGTAGAAGCCGGGGAGCTGTTTTTT.